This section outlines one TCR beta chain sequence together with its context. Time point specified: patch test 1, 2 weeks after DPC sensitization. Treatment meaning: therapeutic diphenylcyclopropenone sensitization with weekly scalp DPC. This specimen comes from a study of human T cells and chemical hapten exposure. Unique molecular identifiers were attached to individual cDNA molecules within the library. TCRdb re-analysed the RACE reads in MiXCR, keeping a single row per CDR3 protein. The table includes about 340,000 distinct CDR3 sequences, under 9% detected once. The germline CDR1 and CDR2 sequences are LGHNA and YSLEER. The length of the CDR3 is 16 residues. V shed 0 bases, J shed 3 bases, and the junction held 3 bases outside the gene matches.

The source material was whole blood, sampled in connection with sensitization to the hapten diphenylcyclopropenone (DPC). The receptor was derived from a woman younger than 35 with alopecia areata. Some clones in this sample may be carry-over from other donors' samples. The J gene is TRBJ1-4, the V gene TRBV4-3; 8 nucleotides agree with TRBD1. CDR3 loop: CASSQDLGQANEKLFF. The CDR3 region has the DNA TGCGCCAGCAGCCAAGATTTGGGACAGGCTAATGAAAAACTGTTTTTT.